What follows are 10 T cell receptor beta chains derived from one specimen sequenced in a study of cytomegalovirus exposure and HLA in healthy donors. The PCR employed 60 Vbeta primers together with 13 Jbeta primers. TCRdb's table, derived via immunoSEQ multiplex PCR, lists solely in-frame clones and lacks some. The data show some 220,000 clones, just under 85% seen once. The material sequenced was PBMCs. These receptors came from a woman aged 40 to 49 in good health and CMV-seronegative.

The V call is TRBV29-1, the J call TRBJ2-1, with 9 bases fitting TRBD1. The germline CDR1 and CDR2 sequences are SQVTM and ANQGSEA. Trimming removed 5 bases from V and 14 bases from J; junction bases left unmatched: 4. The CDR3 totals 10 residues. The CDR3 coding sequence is TGCAGCGTTTCGTGGGACAGGGAGTTCTTC. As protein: CSVSWDREFF.

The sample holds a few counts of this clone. The CDR3 loop is CASRQGGGSYNEQFF. CDR3 nucleotides: TGTGCCAGCAGACAGGGGGGAGGCTCCTACAATGAGCAGTTCTTC. The chain employs TRBV2 and TRBJ2-1; 8 nucleotides match TRBD1. The junction had 4 bases not matched to a gene; V was cut back by 6 bases and J by 0 bases. This CDR3 is built from 15 residues. CDR1 and CDR2 (germline): SNHLY, FYNNEI.

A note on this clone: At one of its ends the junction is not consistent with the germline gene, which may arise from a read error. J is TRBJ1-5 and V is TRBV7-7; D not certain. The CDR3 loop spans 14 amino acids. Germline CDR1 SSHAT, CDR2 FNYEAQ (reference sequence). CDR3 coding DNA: TGTGCTAGCAGCGCGAGGGAAAGCAATCAGCCCCAGCATTTT. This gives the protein CASSARESNQPQHF.

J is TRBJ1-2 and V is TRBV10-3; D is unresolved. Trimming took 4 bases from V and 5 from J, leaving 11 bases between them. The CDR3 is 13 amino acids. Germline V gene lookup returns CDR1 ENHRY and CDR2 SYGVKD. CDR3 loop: CAISGPVLYGYTF. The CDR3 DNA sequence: TGTGCCATCAGTGGGCCAGTTTTATATGGCTACACCTTC.

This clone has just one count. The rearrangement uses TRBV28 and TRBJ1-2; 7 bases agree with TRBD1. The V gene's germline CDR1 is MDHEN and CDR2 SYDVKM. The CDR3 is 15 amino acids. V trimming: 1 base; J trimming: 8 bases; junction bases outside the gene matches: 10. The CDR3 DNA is TGTGCCAGCAGTTTATTACAGGGGATCGTTTGGGGCTACACCTTC. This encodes CASSLLQGIVWGYTF.

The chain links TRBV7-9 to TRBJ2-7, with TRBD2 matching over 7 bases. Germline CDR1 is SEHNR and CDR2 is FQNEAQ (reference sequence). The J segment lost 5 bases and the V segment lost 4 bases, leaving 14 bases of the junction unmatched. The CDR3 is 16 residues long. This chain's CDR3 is CASSSNGRGIIDEQYF. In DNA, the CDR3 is TGTGCCAGCAGCTCAAACGGGCGGGGGATAATCGACGAGCAGTACTTC.

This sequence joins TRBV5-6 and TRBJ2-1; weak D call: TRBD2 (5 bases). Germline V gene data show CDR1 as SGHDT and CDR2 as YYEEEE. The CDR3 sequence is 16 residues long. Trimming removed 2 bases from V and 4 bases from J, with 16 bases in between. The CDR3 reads CASSLNRGPWYNEQFF. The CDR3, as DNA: TGTGCCAGCAGCTTAAACCGGGGTCCATGGTACAATGAGCAGTTCTTC. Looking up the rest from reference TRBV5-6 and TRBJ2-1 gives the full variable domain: DAGVTQSPTHLIKTRGQQVTLRCSPKSGHDTVSWYQQALGQGPQFIFQYYEEEERQRGNFPDRFSGHQFPNYSSELNVNALLLGDSALYLCASSLNRGPWYNEQFFGPGTRLTVL.

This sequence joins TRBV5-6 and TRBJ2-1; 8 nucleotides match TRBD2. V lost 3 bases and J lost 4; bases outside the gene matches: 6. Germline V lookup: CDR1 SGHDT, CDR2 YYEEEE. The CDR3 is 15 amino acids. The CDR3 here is CASSSRGGGYNEQFF. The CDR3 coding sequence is TGTGCCAGCAGCTCACGGGGGGGCGGATACAATGAGCAGTTCTTC.

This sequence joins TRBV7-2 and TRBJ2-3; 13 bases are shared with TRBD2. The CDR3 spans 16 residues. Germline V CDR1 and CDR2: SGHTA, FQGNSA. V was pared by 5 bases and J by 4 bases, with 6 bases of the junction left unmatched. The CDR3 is CASSQWTSGGSDTQYF. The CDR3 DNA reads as TGTGCCAGCAGCCAATGGACTAGCGGGGGATCAGATACGCAGTATTTT.

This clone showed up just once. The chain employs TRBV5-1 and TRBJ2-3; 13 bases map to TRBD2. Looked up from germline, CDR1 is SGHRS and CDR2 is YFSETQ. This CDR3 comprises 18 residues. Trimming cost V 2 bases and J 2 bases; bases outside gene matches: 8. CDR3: CASSLLAGGPGVTDTQYF. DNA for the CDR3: TGCGCCAGCAGCTTACTAGCGGGGGGGCCCGGGGTCACAGATACGCAGTATTTT.